What follows is one T cell receptor (beta chain) and its context. V shed 3 bases and J 1 base; nucleotides not matched to a gene: 5. Germline CDR1 is SEHNR and CDR2 is FQNEAQ (reference sequence). This CDR3 has 15 amino acids. Assay used: immunoSEQ multiplex PCR; TCRdb lists only in-frame clones, some missing. The sample gives some 100,000 clones, around 88% of which show up once; roughly 17% is in the top ten. The data are from a study of identifying expanded T cells in peripheral blood. The sample consisted of blood. The chain recombines TRBV7-9 with TRBJ1-1; 7 nucleotides line up with TRBD1. This TCR came from a person aged 18 to 75 in good health. The DNA for the CDR3 is TGTGCCAGCAGCTTGCGACAGGGTGCGAACACTGAAGCTTTCTTT. The encoded protein is CASSLRQGANTEAFF.